This T cell receptor (beta chain) comes out of a study of shared clonotypes between healthy human individuals. The authors ran unsorted PBMC replicate PCRs on about 310 ng DNA, 25,000 to 35,000 T cell genomes. Assay: immunoSEQ multiplex PCR; the TCRdb copy retains only in-frame clones and omits some. The table has some 500,000 clones, about 80% seen once; the top ten hold about an eighth. A remark on this clone: The antigen is not known.

General study points: Donors were few, which limited the genetic and exposure-history diversity represented. Sharing of clonotypes among donors was expected to vary with sequencing depth.

Germline V gene data show CDR1 as LNHDA and CDR2 as SQIVND (reference sequence). The V gene lost 2 bases and the J gene lost 6 bases, with 10 bases spanning the gap. The CDR3 is made up of 13 amino acids. This receptor was taken from a woman between 40 and 55 years old in good health. Some clones in this sample may be carry-over from other donors' samples. The material sequenced was PBMCs. The chain has TRBV19 and TRBJ1-1; D gene ambiguous. CDR3 sequence reads: CASSINVDSEAFF. The CDR3 DNA is TGTGCCAGTAGTATAAATGTAGACTCTGAAGCTTTCTTT.